Sequencing of this TCR beta chain was carried out in a study of blood T cell repertoires in COVID-19. Study context: COVID-19 samples from acute and convalescent phases originated in the United States, Italy and Spain.

This table comes from immunoSEQ multiplex PCR, and its TCRdb copy is limited to in-frame clones, with some not included. The sample contains some 11,000 clones, 92% of which appear only once. Per the germline V gene, CDR1 is SEHNR and CDR2 is FQNEAQ (reference sequence). V gave up 0 bases and J gave up 4 bases, with 7 bases separating them. The CDR3 runs to 14 residues. The sequence was obtained from a woman aged 70-85 years with active COVID-19. J is TRBJ2-1 and V is TRBV7-9, with D perhaps matching TRBD2 (6 bases). The sample was peripheral blood. CDR3 bases: TGTGCCAGCAGCTTAGCTAGCGGTTACAATGAGCAGTTCTTC. It encodes CASSLASGYNEQFF.